A single sample is the source of the 21 T cell receptor beta chains below, sequenced in a study of OX40 agonist ivuxolimab in advanced cancers. The repertoire was sequenced with immunoSEQ multiplex PCR; TCRdb's copy has only in-frame clones and lacks some. The repertoire holds tens of thousands of clones, around 90% seen once, with less than 0.25% in the top ten. The sequences come from CD4+ or CD8+ T cells sorted from blood, collected in a trial of the OX40 agonist ivuxolimab. Source of these receptors: an adult with an advanced solid tumor such as melanoma, head and neck, liver or kidney cancer.

The chain combines TRBV4-1 with TRBJ1-5, with D possibly matching TRBD1 (6 bases). V was cut by 0 bases and J by 5 bases, with 14 bases left in between. CDR1 is MGHRA, CDR2 YSYEKL, per germline. The CDR3 is 16 amino acids. CDR3 sequence reads: CASSQDRGASYQPQHF. In DNA, the CDR3 is TGCGCCAGCAGCCAAGATCGGGGGGCCTCGTATCAGCCCCAGCATTTT.

The chain uses TRBV28 and TRBJ2-4; 9 bases are a match to TRBD1. CDR3 length: 17 residues. J lost 1 base, V lost 1 base, and 5 bases had no gene match. Germline V CDR1 and CDR2: MDHEN, SYDVKM. The CDR3 loop is CASSLLDRGAAKNIQYF. In DNA, the CDR3 is TGTGCCAGCAGTTTATTAGACAGGGGGGCGGCCAAAAACATTCAGTACTTC.

The chain recombines TRBV11-3 with TRBJ1-1; 9 bases agree with TRBD1. Germline V gene data show CDR1 as SGHNT and CDR2 as YENEEA. There are 14 residues in the CDR3. V lost 5 bases to trimming and J lost 6 bases; unmatched junction nucleotides: 7. This chain's CDR3 is CASSPGQGRSEAFF. DNA of the CDR3: TGTGCCAGCAGCCCGGGACAGGGTAGATCTGAAGCTTTCTTT.

This clone was seen a single time. The chain carries TRBV6-1 and TRBJ1-5; D possibly corresponds to TRBD1 (6 bases). The CDR3 contains 13 residues. CDR1 is MNHNS and CDR2 is SASEGT in the germline V gene. Trimming stripped 6 bases from V and 7 bases from J, with 13 bases between. CDR3 nucleotides: TGTGCCAGCAGAGCAGGGGTTTGGCAGCCCCAGCATTTT. Translation gives CASRAGVWQPQHF.

The rearrangement links TRBV9 to TRBJ2-3; TRBD2 matches 9 bases. The V gene end was trimmed by 0 bases and the J gene end by 3 bases; junction bases not matched to a gene: 5. Germline V gives CDR1 SGDLS, CDR2 YYNGEE. This CDR3 is 16 amino acids long. The CDR3: CASSVVLSGSTDTQYF. The CDR3, as DNA: TGTGCCAGCAGCGTAGTTCTTAGCGGGAGTACAGATACGCAGTATTTT.

The chain employs TRBV27 and TRBJ2-5; the match to TRBD2 covers 11 bases. Germline V gene data show CDR1 as MNHEY and CDR2 as SMNVEV (reference sequence). This CDR3 comprises 20 residues. V shed 4 bases, J shed 5 bases, and the junction held 21 bases outside the gene matches. Here the CDR3 reads CASSSHRPSATSGSAETQYF. CDR3 nucleotide sequence: TGTGCCAGCAGTTCCCACCGCCCCTCGGCCACTAGCGGGAGTGCTGAGACCCAGTACTTC.

V and J are TRBV7-9 and TRBJ2-2, with 7 bases identical to TRBD2. The V gene end was trimmed by 5 bases and the J gene end by 3 bases; junction bases not matched to a gene: 6. The CDR3 has 15 residues. Germline-derived CDR1 and CDR2 are SEHNR and FQNEAQ (reference sequence). The CDR3 here is CASSSYGGYTGELFF. The CDR3 DNA follows: TGTGCCAGCAGCAGTTACGGGGGGTACACCGGGGAGCTGTTTTTT.

The chain combines TRBV15 with TRBJ2-3, with a tentative D call TRBD1 (6 bases). This CDR3 is built from 16 residues. Trimming left V 0 bases short and J 2 bases short, with 12 bases between. Germline V gives CDR1 LNHNV, CDR2 YYDKDF (reference sequence). The CDR3 spells CATSRDQDSFTDTQYF. In DNA, the CDR3 is TGTGCCACCAGCAGAGATCAGGACAGCTTCACAGATACGCAGTATTTT.

The V and J genes are TRBV29-1 and TRBJ2-7, with 8 bases identical to TRBD2. Germline assignment: CDR1 SQVTM and CDR2 ANQGSEA. This CDR3 spans 12 amino acids. The CDR3 sequence: CRKAGEEYEQYF. In DNA, the CDR3 is TGCAGGAAAGCGGGAGAGGAGTACGAGCAGTACTTC.

The chain recombines TRBV27 with TRBJ1-1; weak D call: TRBD1 (5 bases). This CDR3 has 13 amino acids. Trimming took off 5 bases at V and 1 base at J, with 8 bases between the two ends. Germline V CDR1 and CDR2: MNHEY, SMNVEV (reference sequence). The DNA for the CDR3 is TGTGCCAGCAGTCCGCAGGGGAACACTGAAGCTTTCTTT. Encoded protein: CASSPQGNTEAFF.

The V and J genes are TRBV4-1 and TRBJ1-5; D is uncertain. The CDR3 spans 15 residues. V shed 0 bases and J shed 9 bases, with 15 bases lying between them. CDR1 MGHRA and CDR2 YSYEKL come from the germline V gene. The CDR3 nucleotides are TGCGCCAGCAGCCAAGATGTCGGTTCGTACCCGCCCCAGCATTTT. This translates into CASSQDVGSYPPQHF.

This chain connects TRBV11-2 to TRBJ2-7; D gene uncertain. Germline-derived CDR1 and CDR2 are SGHAT and FQNNGV. The length of the CDR3 is 14 residues. Between the trimmed V and J ends, which lost 4 bases and 0 bases, there was a span of 10 bases. This CDR3 reads CASSYLSSSYEQYF. The CDR3, as DNA: TGTGCCAGCAGCTATCTTTCCAGCTCCTACGAGCAGTACTTC.

The V and J genes are TRBV6-5 and TRBJ2-3; TRBD1 might be the D (6 bases). CDR1 and CDR2 from the germline V gene are MNHEY and SVGAGI. The CDR3 consists of 14 residues. V was pared by 6 bases and J by 2 bases, with 12 bases between. CDR3: CASSRRGSTDTQYF. CDR3 DNA sequence: TGTGCCAGCAGCCGCAGGGGATCCACAGATACGCAGTATTTT.

The rearrangement uses TRBV4-1 and TRBJ2-1, with 10 nucleotides matching TRBD2. The CDR3 extends over 21 amino acids. Germline loops: CDR1 MGHRA, CDR2 YSYEKL. The V segment lost 0 bases and the J segment 0 bases; nucleotides outside the gene matches: 14. CDR3 residues: CASSQDLAGGPKRSSYNEQFF. The CDR3 DNA reads TGCGCCAGCAGCCAAGACTTAGCGGGAGGACCTAAAAGGAGCTCCTACAATGAGCAGTTCTTC.

The rearrangement joins TRBV19 to TRBJ1-3; D possibly corresponds to TRBD1 (5 bases). V was clipped by 6 bases and J by 4 bases, with 16 bases between them. The CDR3 spans 15 residues. CDR1 and CDR2 from the germline V gene are LNHDA and SQIVND (reference sequence). This CDR3 is CASSTQGGIGNTIYF. The CDR3 region has the DNA TGTGCCAGTAGCACCCAGGGTGGCATCGGAAACACCATATATTTT.

The V gene is TRBV4-1, the J gene TRBJ2-3, with D possibly matching TRBD1 (8 bases). Germline values: CDR1 MGHRA, CDR2 YSYEKL. The V end was cut by 0 bases, the J end by 2 bases, with 18 bases between. This CDR3 comprises 18 residues. The CDR3 loop is CASSQDLERDRYTDTQYF. Written as DNA, the CDR3 is TGCGCCAGCAGCCAAGATCTGGAGCGGGACAGGTACACAGATACGCAGTATTTT.

The chain is built from TRBV5-1 and TRBJ2-1; TRBD2 agrees at 10 bases. Germline lookup yields CDR1 SGHRS and CDR2 YFSETQ. Trimming cost V 3 bases and J 5 bases; bases outside gene matches: 8. CDR3 length: 16 residues. DNA of the CDR3: TGCGCCAGCAGCTCAACTCCGCTAGCGGGGGACAATGAGCAGTTCTTC. Protein sequence: CASSSTPLAGDNEQFF. Together with reference TRBV5-1 and TRBJ2-1, the CDR3 gives the full variable domain: KAGVTQTPRYLIKTRGQQVTLSCSPISGHRSVSWYQQTPGQGLQFLFEYFSETQRNKGNFPGRFSGRQFSNSRSEMNVSTLELGDSALYLCASSSTPLAGDNEQFFGPGTRLTVL.

The genes are TRBV6-6 and TRBJ2-7; TRBD1 matches at 9 bases. This CDR3 region has 14 residues. V dropped 5 bases and J dropped 3; count of bases not matched to a gene: 5. Per the germline V gene, CDR1 is MNHNY and CDR2 is SVGAGI (reference sequence). The CDR3 DNA sequence: TGTGCCAGCAGTCACGGGACAGGGCTCTACGAGCAGTACTTC. Translating gives CASSHGTGLYEQYF.

This clone was seen only once. This chain links TRBV11-3 with TRBJ2-7; D remains ambiguous. Germline V CDR1 and CDR2: SGHNT, YENEEA. Trimming left V 5 bases short and J 3 bases short, with 11 bases between. The CDR3 consists of 13 residues. CDR3 in amino acids: CASSRIQDYEQYF. Here the CDR3 DNA reads TGTGCCAGCAGCCGCATCCAGGACTACGAGCAGTACTTC.

The V and J genes are TRBV7-9 and TRBJ2-5; D not resolved. From germline, CDR1 is SEHNR and CDR2 FQNEAQ (reference sequence). The V gene lost 1 base and the J gene lost 5 bases, with 11 bases spanning the gap. The CDR3 loop spans 14 amino acids. The CDR3 region has the DNA TGTGCCAGCAGCTTAGGGACCGCCGGGGAGACCCAGTACTTC. Translation gives CASSLGTAGETQYF.

The chain employs TRBV27 and TRBJ2-1; TRBD1 agrees at 8 bases. The CDR3 is made up of 15 amino acids. The germline CDR1 and CDR2 sequences are MNHEY and SMNVEV (reference sequence). Trimming cost V 6 bases and J 8 bases; bases outside gene matches: 12. DNA for the CDR3: TGTGCCAGCAGACGACTCCAACAGGGGGTAGATGAGCAGTTCTTC. Its protein product is CASRRLQQGVDEQFF.